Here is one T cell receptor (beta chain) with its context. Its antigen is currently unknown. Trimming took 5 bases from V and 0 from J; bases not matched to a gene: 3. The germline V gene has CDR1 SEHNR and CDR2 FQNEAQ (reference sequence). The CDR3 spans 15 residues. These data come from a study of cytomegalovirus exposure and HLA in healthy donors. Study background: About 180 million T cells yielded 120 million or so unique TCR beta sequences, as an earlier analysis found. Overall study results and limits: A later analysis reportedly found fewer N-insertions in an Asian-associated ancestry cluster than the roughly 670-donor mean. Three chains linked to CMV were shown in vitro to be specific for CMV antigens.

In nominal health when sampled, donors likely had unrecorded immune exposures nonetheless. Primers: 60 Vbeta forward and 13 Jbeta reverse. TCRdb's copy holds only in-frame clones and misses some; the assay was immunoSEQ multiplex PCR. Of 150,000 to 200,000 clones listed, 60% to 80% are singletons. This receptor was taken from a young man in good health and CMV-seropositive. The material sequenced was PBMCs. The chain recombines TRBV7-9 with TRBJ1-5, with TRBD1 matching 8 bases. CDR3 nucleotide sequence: TGTGCCAGCAGCACCGGGACAGGTAGCAATCAGCCCCAGCATTTT. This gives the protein CASSTGTGSNQPQHF.